The 8 T cell receptor beta chains below were found in one sample sequenced in a study of blood T cell repertoires in COVID-19. Sequenced by immunoSEQ multiplex PCR; TCRdb stores in-frame clones only, minus some. The table has approximately 110,000 clones, around 90% seen once; the top ten hold 0.88%. Sequencing used peripheral blood. These receptors came from a woman aged 45-65 years with active or convalescent COVID-19.

This clone was seen a single time. In DNA, the CDR3 is TGTGCCACACAGGGTCACGCTGAGACCCAGTACTTC. Encoded protein: CATQGHAETQYF. This rearrangement joins TRBV5-4 to TRBJ2-5, with D possibly being TRBD1 (6 bases). Deletions cut 9 bases from V and 5 bases from J, with 14 bases between. Per the germline V gene, CDR1 is SGHNT and CDR2 is YYREEE (reference sequence). The CDR3 covers 12 residues.

The chain carries TRBV30 and TRBJ1-4; D is unclear. The CDR3 runs 11 residues. In germline, CDR1 is GTSNPN, CDR2 SVGIG (reference sequence). V gave up 2 bases and J gave up 5 bases, with 3 bases separating them. CDR3 sequence: CAWSRNEKLFF. The CDR3 region has the DNA TGTGCCTGGAGTCGGAATGAAAAACTGTTTTTT.

This sequence joins TRBV28 and TRBJ1-2; 8 bases agree with TRBD1. V lost 4 bases to trimming and J lost 3 bases; unmatched junction nucleotides: 7. The germline V gene encodes CDR1 MDHEN and CDR2 SYDVKM. The CDR3 contains 15 residues. The CDR3 coding sequence is TGTGCCAGCAGTTCCGGACAGGGAAACCACTATGGCTACACCTTC. This gives the protein CASSSGQGNHYGYTF.

This chain uses TRBV28 with TRBJ1-5; D uncertain. Deletions cut 6 bases from V and 6 bases from J, with 15 bases between. The CDR3 runs 14 residues. From germline, CDR1 is MDHEN and CDR2 SYDVKM. The CDR3, as DNA: TGTGCCAGCAGCCTCCCGGGGAGTAGTCAGCCCCAGCATTTT. This gives the protein CASSLPGSSQPQHF.

The chain links TRBV7-3 to TRBJ2-1, with TRBD2 identical over 11 bases. Germline assignment: CDR1 SGHTA and CDR2 FQGTGA. The CDR3 spans 15 residues. Trimming at V came to 2 bases and at J to 4 bases, leaving 1 base not matched to a gene. For the CDR3, the DNA is TGTGCCAGCAGCTTACGACTAGCGGGATACAATGAGCAGTTCTTC. The encoded protein is CASSLRLAGYNEQFF.

The V call is TRBV6-5, the J call TRBJ1-2; 8 bases agree with TRBD1. The CDR3 consists of 13 residues. V gave up 5 bases and J gave up 8 bases; unmatched junction bases: 7. Germline assignment: CDR1 MNHEY and CDR2 SVGAGI. CDR3 sequence reads: CASSRDRTTGYTF. The CDR3 DNA follows: TGTGCCAGCAGTCGGGACAGGACCACCGGCTACACCTTC.

The rearrangement uses TRBV7-2 and TRBJ2-1; 9 positions agree with TRBD1. With 4 bases clipped from V and 6 bases from J, the junction kept 7 bases outside the gene matches. CDR1 is SGHTA, CDR2 FQGNSA, per germline. This CDR3 comprises 15 residues. CDR3 coding DNA: TGTGCCAGCAGCTCCAGGACAGGGGCGTCCAATGAGCAGTTCTTC. Translated: CASSSRTGASNEQFF.

The rearrangement joins TRBV7-3 to TRBJ2-1; 7 bases match TRBD2. V was pared by 2 bases and J by 6 bases, with 10 bases of the junction left unmatched. This CDR3 has 16 residues. Germline loops: CDR1 SGHTA, CDR2 FQGTGA. The CDR3 DNA reads TGTGCCAGCAGCTTACTTAAGCGGGAAAGGGGCAATGAGCAGTTCTTC. Translated, it gives CASSLLKRERGNEQFF.